This TCR beta chain came from a study of T cell changes during pregnancy in multiple sclerosis. Sequencing used immunoSEQ multiplex PCR; TCRdb keeps in-frame clones, though not all of them. Among approximately 79,000 clones listed, about 92% were seen once. The CDR3 totals 13 residues. CDR1 is ENHRY and CDR2 is SYGVKD in the germline V gene. Unmatched junction bases numbered 12, after V lost 10 bases and J lost 7 bases. The clonotype was recovered from a female donor with multiple sclerosis, enrolled in a pregnancy study. Sample: CD4+ T cells from peripheral blood mononuclear cells, taken before pregnancy. The V call is TRBV10-3, the J call TRBJ2-7, with TRBD2 identical over 8 bases. The CDR3 reads CATKKAGDGEQYF. As DNA, the CDR3 is TGTGCCACCAAGAAAGCGGGAGACGGAGAGCAGTACTTC.